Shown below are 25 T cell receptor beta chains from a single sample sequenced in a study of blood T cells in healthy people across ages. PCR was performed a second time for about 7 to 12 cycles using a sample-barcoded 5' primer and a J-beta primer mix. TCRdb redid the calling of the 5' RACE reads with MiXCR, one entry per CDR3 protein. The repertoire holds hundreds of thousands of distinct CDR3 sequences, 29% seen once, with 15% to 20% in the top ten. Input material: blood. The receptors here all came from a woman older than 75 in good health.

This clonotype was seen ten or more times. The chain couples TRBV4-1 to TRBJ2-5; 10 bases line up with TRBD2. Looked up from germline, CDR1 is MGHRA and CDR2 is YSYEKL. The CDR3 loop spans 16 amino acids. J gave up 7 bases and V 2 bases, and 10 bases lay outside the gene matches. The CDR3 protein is CASSQSQRGGPGTQYF. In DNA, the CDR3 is TGCGCCAGCAGCCAAAGTCAGCGGGGGGGCCCAGGGACCCAGTACTTC.

The CDR3 region is CASSQDPRGGTEAFF. The DNA of the CDR3 is TGTGCCAGCAGCCAAGATCCCCGGGGTGGTACTGAAGCTTTCTTT. The chain uses TRBV3-1 and TRBJ1-1; no clear D. Germline V gene data show CDR1 as LGHDT and CDR2 as YNNKEL (reference sequence). The germline V and J ends were trimmed by 0 bases and 5 bases, with 13 bases remaining between them. The CDR3 has 15 amino acids.

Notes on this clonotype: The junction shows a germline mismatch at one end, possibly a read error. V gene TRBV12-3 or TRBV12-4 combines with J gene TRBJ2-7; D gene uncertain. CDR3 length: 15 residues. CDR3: CASSLDSTSSYEQYF. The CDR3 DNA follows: TGTGCCAGCAGCTTAGACTCGACGAGCTCCTACGAGCAGTACTTC.

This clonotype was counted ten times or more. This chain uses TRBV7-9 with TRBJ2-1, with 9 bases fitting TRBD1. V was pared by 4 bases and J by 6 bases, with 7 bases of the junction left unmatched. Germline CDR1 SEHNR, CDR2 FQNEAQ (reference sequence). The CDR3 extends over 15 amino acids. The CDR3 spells CASSSTGGRGNEQFF. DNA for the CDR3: TGTGCCAGCAGCTCGACAGGGGGACGGGGCAATGAGCAGTTCTTC.

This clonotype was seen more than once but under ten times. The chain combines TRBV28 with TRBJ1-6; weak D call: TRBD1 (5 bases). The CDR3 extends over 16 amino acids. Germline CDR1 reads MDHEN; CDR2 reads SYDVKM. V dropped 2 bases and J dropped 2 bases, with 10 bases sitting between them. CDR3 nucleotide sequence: TGTGCCAGCAGTTTAGGAGGGGCTACCTATAATTCACCCCTCCACTTT. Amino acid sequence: CASSLGGATYNSPLHF.

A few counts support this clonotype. The chain's CDR3 is CASSSDREGAGEQFF. The CDR3 nucleotides read TGTGCCAGCTCATCGGACAGGGAAGGGGCGGGTGAGCAGTTCTTC. The chain links TRBV18 to TRBJ2-1; TRBD1 matches 8 bases. The CDR3 length is 15 residues. Germline-derived CDR1 and CDR2 are KGHSH and LQKENI. Germline trimming cut 5 bases from V and 9 bases from J; bases unmatched to any gene: 12.

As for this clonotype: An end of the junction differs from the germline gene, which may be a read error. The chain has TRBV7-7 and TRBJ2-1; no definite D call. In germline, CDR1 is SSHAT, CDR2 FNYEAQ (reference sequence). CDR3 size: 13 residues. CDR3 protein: CASSLAACNEQFF. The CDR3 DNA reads TGTGCTAGCAGCTTAGCTGCCTGCAATGAGCAGTTCTTC.

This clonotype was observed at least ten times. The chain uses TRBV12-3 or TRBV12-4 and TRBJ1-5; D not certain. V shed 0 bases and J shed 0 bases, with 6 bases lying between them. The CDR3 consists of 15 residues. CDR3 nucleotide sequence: TGTGCCAGCAGTTTAGCAGAGAATAGCAATCAGCCCCAGCATTTT. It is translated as CASSLAENSNQPQHF.

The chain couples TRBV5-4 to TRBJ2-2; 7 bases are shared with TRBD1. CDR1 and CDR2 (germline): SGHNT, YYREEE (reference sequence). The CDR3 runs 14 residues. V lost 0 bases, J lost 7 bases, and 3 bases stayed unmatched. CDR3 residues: CASSLGQGNGELFF. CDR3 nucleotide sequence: TGTGCCAGCAGCTTGGGACAGGGCAACGGGGAGCTGTTTTTT.

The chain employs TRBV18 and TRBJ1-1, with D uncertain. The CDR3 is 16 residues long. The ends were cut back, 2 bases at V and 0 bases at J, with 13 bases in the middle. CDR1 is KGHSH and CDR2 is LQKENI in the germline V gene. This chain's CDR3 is CASSPSLVTVNTEAFF. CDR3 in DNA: TGTGCCAGCTCACCAAGTTTGGTAACCGTGAACACTGAAGCTTTCTTT.

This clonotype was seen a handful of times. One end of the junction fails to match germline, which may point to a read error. Here the CDR3 DNA reads TGTGCCAGCAGCTTGTCGGGGGGCACTAATGAAAAACGGTTTTTT. Its protein product is CASSLSGGTNEKRFF. The V gene is TRBV5-6, the J gene TRBJ1-4; D may be TRBD1 (6 bases). The length of the CDR3 is 15 residues. CDR1 and CDR2 from the germline V gene are SGHDT and YYEEEE.

The CDR3 sequence is CASSSPGGPTQYNSPLHF. In DNA form, the CDR3 reads TGTGCCAGCAGTTCCCCCGGGGGGCCAACCCAATATAATTCACCCCTCCACTTT. V and J are TRBV6-5 and TRBJ1-6; a possible D gene is TRBD1 (6 bases). Germline CDR1 and CDR2: MNHEY and SVGAGI. V was trimmed by 4 bases and J by 4 bases, leaving 20 bases between them. The CDR3 runs 18 residues.

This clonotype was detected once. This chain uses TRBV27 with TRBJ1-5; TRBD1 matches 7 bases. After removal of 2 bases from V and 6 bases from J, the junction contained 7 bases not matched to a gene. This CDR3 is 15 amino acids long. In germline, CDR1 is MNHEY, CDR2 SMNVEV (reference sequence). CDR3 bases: TGTGCCAGCAGTTTAAGACAGGGCGTGGGTCAGCCCCAGCATTTT. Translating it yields CASSLRQGVGQPQHF.

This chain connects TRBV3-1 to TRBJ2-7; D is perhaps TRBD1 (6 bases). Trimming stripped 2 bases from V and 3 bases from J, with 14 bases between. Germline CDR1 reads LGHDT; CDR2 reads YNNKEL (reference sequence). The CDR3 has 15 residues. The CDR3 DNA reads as TGTGCCAGCAGCCAATGGCAGGGGATGGTCTACGAGCAGTACTTC. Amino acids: CASSQWQGMVYEQYF.

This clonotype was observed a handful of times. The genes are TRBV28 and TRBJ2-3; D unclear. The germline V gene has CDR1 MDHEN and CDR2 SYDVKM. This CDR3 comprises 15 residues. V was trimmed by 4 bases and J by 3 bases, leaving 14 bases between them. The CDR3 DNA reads TGTGCCAGCAGTTATGCAGGTTCGGCGACAGATACGCAGTATTTT. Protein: CASSYAGSATDTQYF.

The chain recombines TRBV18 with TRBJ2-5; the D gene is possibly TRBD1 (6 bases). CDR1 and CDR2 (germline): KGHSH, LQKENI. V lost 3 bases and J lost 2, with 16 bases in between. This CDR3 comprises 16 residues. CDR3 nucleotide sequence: TGTGCCAGCTCACCCCGTCGAACAGGGTTTCAAGAGACCCAGTACTTC. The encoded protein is CASSPRRTGFQETQYF.

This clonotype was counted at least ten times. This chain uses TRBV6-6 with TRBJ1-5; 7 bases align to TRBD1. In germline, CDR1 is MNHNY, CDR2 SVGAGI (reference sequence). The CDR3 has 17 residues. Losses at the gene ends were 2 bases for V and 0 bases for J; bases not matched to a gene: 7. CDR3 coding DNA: TGTGCCAGCAGTTACGGAGGGGGCCCCTATAGCAATCAGCCCCAGCATTTT. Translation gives CASSYGGGPYSNQPQHF.

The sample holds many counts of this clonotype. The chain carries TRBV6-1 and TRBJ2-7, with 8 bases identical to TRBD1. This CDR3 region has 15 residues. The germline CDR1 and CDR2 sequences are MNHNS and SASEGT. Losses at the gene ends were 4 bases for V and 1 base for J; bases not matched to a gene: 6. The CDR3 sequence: CASSARTGSSYEQYF. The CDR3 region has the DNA TGTGCCAGCAGTGCGAGGACAGGGTCATCCTACGAGCAGTACTTC.

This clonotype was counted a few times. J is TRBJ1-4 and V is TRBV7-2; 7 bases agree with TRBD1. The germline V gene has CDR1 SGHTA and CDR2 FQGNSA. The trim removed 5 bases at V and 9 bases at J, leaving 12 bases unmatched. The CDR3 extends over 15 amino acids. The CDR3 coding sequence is TGTGCCAGCAGCCCAACGACAGGGTTCAATAAAAAACTGTTTTTT. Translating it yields CASSPTTGFNKKLFF.

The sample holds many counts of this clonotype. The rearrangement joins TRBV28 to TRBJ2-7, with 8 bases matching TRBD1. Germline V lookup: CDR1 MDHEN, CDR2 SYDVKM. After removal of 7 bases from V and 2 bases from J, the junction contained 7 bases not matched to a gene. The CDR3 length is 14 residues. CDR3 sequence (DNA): TGTGCCAGCACCAGACCGGGACAGGCCTACGAGCAGTACTTC. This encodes CASTRPGQAYEQYF.

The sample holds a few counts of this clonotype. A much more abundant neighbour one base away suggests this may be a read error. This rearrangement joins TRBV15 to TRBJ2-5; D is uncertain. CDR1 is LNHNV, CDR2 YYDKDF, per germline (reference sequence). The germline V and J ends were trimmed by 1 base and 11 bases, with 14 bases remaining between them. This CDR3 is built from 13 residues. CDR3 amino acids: CATSRGKDNEQYF. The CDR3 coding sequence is TGTGCCACCAGCAGAGGGAAAGACAATGAGCAGTACTTC.

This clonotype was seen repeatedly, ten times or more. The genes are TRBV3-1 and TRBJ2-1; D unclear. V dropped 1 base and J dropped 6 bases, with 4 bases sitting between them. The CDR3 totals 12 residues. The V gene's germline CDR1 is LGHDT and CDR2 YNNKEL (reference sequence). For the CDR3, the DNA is TGTGCCAGCAGCCAAGTAATCAATGAGCAGTTCTTC. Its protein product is CASSQVINEQFF.

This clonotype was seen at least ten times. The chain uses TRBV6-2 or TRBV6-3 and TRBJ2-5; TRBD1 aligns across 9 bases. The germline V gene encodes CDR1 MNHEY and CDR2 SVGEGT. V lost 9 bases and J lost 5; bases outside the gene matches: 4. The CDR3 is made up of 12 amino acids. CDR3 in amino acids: CASTGGSETQYF. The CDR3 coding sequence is TGTGCCAGTACAGGGGGCAGCGAGACCCAGTACTTC.

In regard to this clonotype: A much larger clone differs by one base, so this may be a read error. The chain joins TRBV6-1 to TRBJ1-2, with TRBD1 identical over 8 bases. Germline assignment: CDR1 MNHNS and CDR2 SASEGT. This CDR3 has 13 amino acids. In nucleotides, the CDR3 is TGTGCCAGCAGTGCCTCGACAGGGGATGGCTCCACCTTC. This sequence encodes CASSASTGDGSTF.

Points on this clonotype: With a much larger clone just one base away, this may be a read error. Here the CDR3 DNA reads TGTGCCAGCAGGTTAAACTCAGGCAGGGGTTTTAGGTACTTC. This sequence encodes CASRLNSGRGFRYF. The rearrangement uses TRBV28 and TRBJ2-7, with a tentative D call TRBD1 (6 bases). The CDR3 spans 14 residues. Germline CDR1 MDHEN, CDR2 SYDVKM. V gave up 6 bases and J gave up 12 bases, with 24 bases separating them.